This section outlines one TCR beta chain sequence together with its context. Sequencing was performed with immunoSEQ multiplex PCR; in TCRdb, only in-frame clones are kept and a portion is missing. The top ten hold approximately 6.6% of the sample, which has some 66,000 clones, roughly 82% seen once. The data originate from a study of blood T cell repertoires in COVID-19. Study-level background: COVID-19 samples collected from the United States, Italy and Spain covered acute and convalescent phases.

CDR3 length equals 14 residues. Trimming pared 6 bases from V and 3 bases from J, leaving 11 bases between. Germline V gives CDR1 SNHLY, CDR2 FYNNEI. The clonotype comes from a man in his sixties with acute or convalescent COVID-19. This chain connects TRBV2 to TRBJ2-2; D is unresolved. The source material was peripheral blood. This CDR3 is CASRQEIYTGELFF. In nucleotides, the CDR3 is TGTGCCAGCAGGCAAGAGATATACACCGGGGAGCTGTTTTTT.